These 20 T cell receptor beta chains share one sample of origin, sequenced in a study of OX40 agonist ivuxolimab in advanced cancers. Produced via immunoSEQ multiplex PCR; TCRdb's table is partial and in-frame only. This sample has 70,000 to 100,000 clones; 70% to 90% occur once, and the top ten carry approximately 0.4%. The sample consisted of CD4+ or CD8+ T cells sorted from blood, taken in a trial of the OX40 agonist ivuxolimab. These receptors were obtained from an adult with an advanced solid tumor such as melanoma, head and neck, liver or kidney cancer.

The J gene is TRBJ1-1, the V gene TRBV19; 7 nucleotides align to TRBD1. The CDR3 loop spans 14 amino acids. Germline values: CDR1 LNHDA, CDR2 SQIVND (reference sequence). Trimming took 2 bases from V and 3 from J; bases not matched to a gene: 3. For the CDR3, the DNA is TGTGCCAGTAGTATACGGGACAGCTACACTGAAGCTTTCTTT. Its protein is CASSIRDSYTEAFF.

In its sample, this clone was seen once. This chain uses TRBV11-3 with TRBJ2-3; D possibly corresponds to TRBD2 (5 bases). The germline gives CDR1 SGHNT, CDR2 YENEEA. V shed 5 bases and J shed 2 bases, with 8 bases lying between them. This CDR3 is built from 13 residues. The CDR3 spells CASSARDTDTQYF. CDR3 sequence (DNA): TGTGCCAGCAGCGCCCGGGACACAGATACGCAGTATTTT.

V gene TRBV9 combines with J gene TRBJ2-1, with D possibly being TRBD2 (6 bases). This CDR3 has 15 amino acids. CDR1 and CDR2 (germline): SGDLS, YYNGEE. Trimming pared 0 bases from V and 4 bases from J, leaving 11 bases between. CDR3 in amino acids: CASSVGPGAYNEQFF. CDR3 DNA: TGTGCCAGCAGCGTAGGACCGGGAGCTTACAATGAGCAGTTCTTC.

The chain employs TRBV19 and TRBJ1-4; no firm D call. V lost 7 bases, J lost 4 bases, and 13 bases lay in between. Germline CDR1 reads LNHDA; CDR2 reads SQIVND (reference sequence). The CDR3 extends over 14 amino acids. CDR3 loop: CASKKGSHNEKLFF. The CDR3 region has the DNA TGTGCCAGTAAAAAGGGCAGCCATAATGAAAAACTGTTTTTT.

The J gene is TRBJ2-4, the V gene TRBV30; D might be TRBD1 or TRBD2, each matching 5 bases. Germline-derived CDR1 and CDR2 are GTSNPN and SVGIG (reference sequence). The CDR3 spans 15 residues. V lost 3 bases, J lost 6 bases, and 18 bases lay in between. CDR3 in amino acids: CAWSRDAAWRNIQYF. CDR3 DNA: TGTGCCTGGAGCCGGGACGCCGCTTGGAGAAACATTCAGTACTTC.

The CDR3 loop reads CASSSLTGGSYNEQFF. The CDR3 DNA reads as TGTGCCAGCAGCTCCTTGACAGGGGGCTCCTACAATGAGCAGTTCTTC. The rearrangement links TRBV5-5 to TRBJ2-1; 9 nucleotides match TRBD1. This CDR3 has 16 amino acids. The trim removed 3 bases at V and 0 bases at J, leaving 4 bases unmatched. Germline loops: CDR1 SGHKS, CDR2 YYEKEE (reference sequence).

The CDR3 DNA reads TGTGCCAGCAGACCGACAGGGGGAAACAATCAGCCCCAGCATTTT. Translated, it gives CASRPTGGNNQPQHF. The rearrangement links TRBV6-5 to TRBJ1-5, with TRBD1 matching 9 bases. Germline trimming cut 6 bases from V and 3 bases from J; bases unmatched to any gene: 6. The CDR3 is 15 amino acids. Germline assignment: CDR1 MNHEY and CDR2 SVGAGI.

The CDR3 protein is CASSEVGARTEAFF. As DNA, the CDR3 is TGTGCCAGCAGTGAAGTAGGGGCCAGGACTGAAGCTTTCTTT. The J gene is TRBJ1-1, the V gene TRBV2, with a weak D call TRBD1 (5 bases). Looked up from germline, CDR1 is SNHLY and CDR2 is FYNNEI. Trimming shortened V by 1 base and J by 5 bases, and 11 bases separated the two germline ends. CDR3 length: 14 amino acids.

J is TRBJ2-1 and V is TRBV27, with D perhaps matching TRBD1 (6 bases). The CDR3 is 14 amino acids. Germline values: CDR1 MNHEY, CDR2 SMNVEV (reference sequence). Trimming cost V 3 bases and J 5 bases, with 11 bases left between them. CDR3 DNA: TGTGCCAGCAGTTTTTGGGGGCGGAACAATGAGCAGTTCTTC. The encoded protein is CASSFWGRNNEQFF.

V gene TRBV7-2 combines with J gene TRBJ2-7; D is ambiguous. The CDR3 runs to 15 residues. Per germline, CDR1 SGHTA and CDR2 FQGNSA. V lost 4 bases, J lost 2 bases, and 15 bases lay in between. CDR3 DNA sequence: TGTGCCAGCAGCTCCGGACCAGGAACGCCCTACGAGCAGTACTTC. Translated: CASSSGPGTPYEQYF.

The V and J genes are TRBV7-8 and TRBJ1-1, with TRBD1 matching 9 bases. The germline V gene has CDR1 SGHVS and CDR2 FQNEAQ. The CDR3 runs to 15 residues. Losses at the gene ends were 5 bases for V and 4 bases for J; bases not matched to a gene: 8. The CDR3 loop is CASSPRDRVTTEAFF. In DNA form, the CDR3 reads TGTGCCAGCAGCCCCCGGGACAGGGTGACCACTGAAGCTTTCTTT.

V is TRBV21-1 and J is TRBJ2-2; the DNA was not used to check the table's D call, TRBD1. TRBV21-1 is a listed pseudogene. This CDR3 spans 17 amino acids. The CDR3 sequence: CASSASRDRGRTGELFF. As DNA, the CDR3 is TGTGCCAGCAGCGCCTCCCGGGACAGGGGGCGTACCGGGGAGCTGTTTTTT.

J is TRBJ1-1 and V is TRBV10-3; D gene ambiguous. Germline-derived CDR1 and CDR2 are ENHRY and SYGVKD. The CDR3 runs to 13 residues. Trimming stripped 7 bases from V and 5 bases from J, with 14 bases between. Here the CDR3 DNA reads TGTGCCATCAAGCAGGTGCCGGGGACTGAAGCTTTCTTT. It encodes CAIKQVPGTEAFF.

The chain carries TRBV5-4 and TRBJ2-7; 9 bases are shared with TRBD2. Germline V gene sequence: CDR1 SGHNT, CDR2 YYREEE (reference sequence). The CDR3 has 15 residues. V trimming: 0 bases; J trimming: 6 bases; junction bases outside the gene matches: 7. The CDR3 here is CASSLGGGRASEQYF. The CDR3 DNA sequence: TGTGCCAGCAGCTTGGGGGGCGGGAGGGCCAGCGAGCAGTACTTC.

This chain connects TRBV7-6 to TRBJ2-5, with TRBD2 identical over 9 bases. Germline-derived CDR1 and CDR2 are SGHVS and FNYEAQ. The CDR3 runs 15 residues. The ends lost 4 bases at V and 1 base at J; junction bases unmatched: 4. The CDR3 nucleotides read TGTGCCAGCAGCTCGGCGGGAGGGCCCCAAGAGACCCAGTACTTC. The encoded protein is CASSSAGGPQETQYF.

V usage is TRBV5-1 and J usage is TRBJ1-1; D may be TRBD1 (6 bases). The germline V gene has CDR1 SGHRS and CDR2 YFSETQ. With 5 bases removed from V and 9 bases from J, the gap between germline ends came to 14 bases. The CDR3 contains 12 residues. The CDR3 loop reads CASRVGDTQAFF. The CDR3 DNA reads TGCGCCAGCAGAGTAGGGGACACCCAAGCTTTCTTT.

V and J are TRBV2 and TRBJ2-7, with D unresolved. Between the trimmed V and J ends, which lost 1 base and 2 bases, there was a span of 3 bases. CDR1 is SNHLY and CDR2 is FYNNEI in the germline V gene. This CDR3 region has 12 residues. This chain's CDR3 is CASSEGTYEQYF. CDR3 nucleotides: TGTGCCAGCAGTGAAGGCACCTACGAGCAGTACTTC.

The V gene is TRBV11-1, the J gene TRBJ2-1; D might be TRBD1 (5 bases). There are 19 residues in the CDR3. Germline-derived CDR1 and CDR2 are SGHAT and FQDESV (reference sequence). V gave up 5 bases and J gave up 8 bases, with 31 bases separating them. The CDR3, as DNA: TGTGCCAGCAGCATCGATAGGAACCGCCGCAGGGATTTATCCTATGAGCAGTTCTTC. Translating it yields CASSIDRNRRRDLSYEQFF.

The V call is TRBV7-2, the J call TRBJ1-4, with 9 bases lining up with TRBD1. Germline loops: CDR1 SGHTA, CDR2 FQGNSA. The CDR3 totals 16 residues. V shed 1 base and J 8 bases; nucleotides not matched to a gene: 8. The CDR3 reads CASSLGHRGRGEKLFF. The DNA for the CDR3 is TGTGCCAGCAGCTTAGGACACAGGGGGCGCGGGGAAAAACTGTTTTTT.

The chain is built from TRBV5-1 and TRBJ2-7, with 11 bases identical to TRBD2. Looked up from germline, CDR1 is SGHRS and CDR2 is YFSETQ. The CDR3 covers 17 residues. The trim removed 2 bases at V and 3 bases at J, leaving 10 bases unmatched. The CDR3 DNA reads as TGCGCCAGCAGCTTCGGGCTAGCGGGAGGTCTTTTCTACGAGCAGTACTTC. The encoded protein is CASSFGLAGGLFYEQYF.